The 27 T cell receptor beta chains presented below share a single source sample, sequenced in a study of lung T cells in sarcoidosis with Löfgren's syndrome. TCRdb reprocessed the reads via MiXCR and lists one record per CDR3 protein. Among 60,000 to 70,000 distinct CDR3 sequences listed, roughly 20% were seen once. Sequenced material: CD4+ T cells from PBMCs. These TCRs come from a human donor with sarcoidosis (Löfgren's syndrome or another form), or a control subject (not recorded which).

The V call is TRBV11-3, the J call TRBJ2-6, with 9 bases matching TRBD1. The CDR3 has 13 amino acids. Trimming removed 3 bases from V and 13 bases from J; junction bases left unmatched: 4. The germline V gene encodes CDR1 SGHNT and CDR2 YENEEA. This CDR3 is CASSLTGGEVLTF. The DNA of the CDR3 is TGTGCCAGCAGCTTGACAGGGGGGGAAGTCCTGACTTTC.

In this sample, this clonotype turned up many times. J is TRBJ2-5 and V is TRBV10-2; TRBD1 agrees at 8 bases. There are 13 residues in the CDR3. Germline assignment: CDR1 WSHSY and CDR2 SAAADI. Losses at the gene ends were 6 bases for V and 2 bases for J; bases not matched to a gene: 2. The CDR3, as DNA: TGCGCCAGCAGGGGGACAGGTCAAGAGACCCAGTACTTC. The encoded protein is CASRGTGQETQYF.

This clonotype was detected only a few times. The V gene is TRBV2, the J gene TRBJ2-1; the match to TRBD1 covers 11 bases. J was trimmed by 12 bases and V by 6 bases; bases with no gene match: 10. The CDR3 runs to 14 residues. Germline V CDR1 and CDR2: SNHLY, FYNNEI. Written as DNA, the CDR3 is TGTGCCAGCAGCACCGGGACAGGGGGAAGACGGCAGTTCTTC. It yields the protein CASSTGTGGRRQFF.

V and J are TRBV4-1 and TRBJ2-2, with a weak D call TRBD1 (6 bases). Germline values: CDR1 MGHRA, CDR2 YSYEKL. V was pared by 2 bases and J by 5 bases, with 18 bases between. This CDR3 region has 17 residues. The CDR3 region has the DNA TGCGCCAGCAGCCAACCCAGGGACACTCGTCAAACCGGGGAGCTGTTTTTT. Translating it yields CASSQPRDTRQTGELFF.

This chain uses TRBV9 with TRBJ2-7; D is possibly TRBD1 (8 bases). Germline-derived CDR1 and CDR2 are SGDLS and YYNGEE. Trimming left V 3 bases short and J 2 bases short, with 18 bases between. CDR3 size: 16 residues. DNA of the CDR3: TGTGCCAGCAGCGAGCGGGGACAGGCAAAGACCTACGAGCAGTACTTC. Translating gives CASSERGQAKTYEQYF.

This clonotype was counted ten times or more. This chain connects TRBV6-2 or TRBV6-3 to TRBJ1-1, with a tentative D call TRBD1 (5 bases). The germline V gene encodes CDR1 MNHEY and CDR2 SVGEGT. V was cut by 0 bases and J by 2 bases, with 10 bases left in between. The CDR3 totals 15 residues. CDR3 nucleotide sequence: TGTGCCAGCAGTTACTCAAGGGGCAAAAACACTGAAGCTTTCTTT. Translating it yields CASSYSRGKNTEAFF.

This clonotype was detected many times. The rearrangement joins TRBV20-1 to TRBJ2-1, with D uncertain. The CDR3 covers 14 residues. Trimming cost V 3 bases and J 2 bases, with 11 bases left between them. The V gene's germline CDR1 is DFQATT and CDR2 SNEGSKA (reference sequence). The CDR3 region has the DNA TGCAGTGCTAGGCTACCAGCGACCTACAATGAGCAGTTCTTC. Translation gives CSARLPATYNEQFF.

This rearrangement joins TRBV3-1 to TRBJ2-3; 9 bases map to TRBD1. Per the germline V gene, CDR1 is LGHDT and CDR2 is YNNKEL (reference sequence). The CDR3 length is 15 residues. The trim removed 3 bases at V and 3 bases at J, leaving 4 bases unmatched. CDR3 residues: CASSQRTGVTDTQYF. CDR3 nucleotide sequence: TGTGCCAGCAGCCAGAGGACAGGGGTTACAGATACGCAGTATTTT.

Concerning this clonotype: A much bigger clone sits one base away, suggesting this may be a read error. V and J are TRBV28 and TRBJ1-2; 8 bases match TRBD1. CDR1 is MDHEN and CDR2 is SYDVKM in the germline V gene. The V gene end was trimmed by 11 bases and the J gene end by 10 bases; junction bases not matched to a gene: 21. The CDR3 has 15 residues. The CDR3 loop reads CAAGAGRQGSSDYTF. The CDR3 DNA reads as TGTGCCGCGGGCGCGGGTAGACAGGGGAGTTCTGACTACACCTTC.

The chain has TRBV4-1 and TRBJ2-7; D remains unclear. V lost 0 bases to trimming and J lost 5 bases, with 11 bases between them. Germline CDR1 MGHRA, CDR2 YSYEKL. The CDR3 runs 14 residues. CDR3 bases: TGCGCCAGCAGCCAAGATTTCGGATTCCACGAGCAGTACGTC. As protein: CASSQDFGFHEQYV.

Comments on this clonotype: A single base separates this from a much larger clone, so it may be a read error. The chain employs TRBV20-1 and TRBJ2-1; 7 nucleotides align to TRBD2. The CDR3 is 12 residues long. Germline-derived CDR1 and CDR2 are DFQATT and SNEGSKA (reference sequence). CDR3 region: CSARRGVTEQSF. The CDR3, as DNA: TGCAGTGCTAGACGGGGGGTGACCGAGCAGTCCTTC.

Ten or more counts support this clonotype. The chain uses TRBV20-1 and TRBJ2-3; 9 bases line up with TRBD2. V shed 0 bases, J shed 5 bases, and the junction held 6 bases outside the gene matches. CDR3 length: 15 residues. Per germline, CDR1 DFQATT and CDR2 SNEGSKA (reference sequence). CDR3 nucleotides: TGCAGTGCTAGAGATCGGCTAGCGGGACGAGATACGCAGTATTTT. Residues: CSARDRLAGRDTQYF.

The chain uses TRBV29-1 and TRBJ2-3, with TRBD2 identical over 10 bases. V shed 3 bases, J shed 3 bases, and the junction held 6 bases outside the gene matches. The CDR3 spans 15 residues. CDR1 is SQVTM, CDR2 ANQGSEA, per germline. The CDR3 DNA sequence: TGCAGCGTTGACAGGCTAGCGGGAGTAACAGATACGCAGTATTTT. Protein: CSVDRLAGVTDTQYF.

The chain uses TRBV12-3 or TRBV12-4 and TRBJ1-1, with 7 bases matching TRBD1. The CDR3 length is 14 residues. J was trimmed by 1 base and V by 5 bases; bases with no gene match: 4. The CDR3 spells CASSRQGENTEAFF. In DNA, the CDR3 is TGTGCCAGCAGTCGACAGGGCGAGAACACTGAAGCTTTCTTT.

A few counts support this clonotype. The chain employs TRBV27 and TRBJ2-7; D could derive from TRBD1 or TRBD2 (5 bases each). The V end lost 4 bases, the J end lost 0 bases, and 10 bases lay between the germline ends. The CDR3 is 14 residues long. Germline values: CDR1 MNHEY, CDR2 SMNVEV (reference sequence). In nucleotides, the CDR3 is TGTGCCAGCAGTTATTACGGGGCCTCCTACGAGCAGTACTTC. Protein sequence: CASSYYGASYEQYF.

This clonotype was found many times. The chain joins TRBV10-3 to TRBJ2-1, with D maybe TRBD2 (5 bases). This CDR3 comprises 16 residues. In germline, CDR1 is ENHRY, CDR2 SYGVKD. V lost 0 bases and J 1 base, leaving 10 bases between the germline ends. The CDR3: CAISESGVESYNEQFF. The CDR3 bases are TGTGCCATCAGTGAGTCGGGAGTAGAATCCTACAATGAGCAGTTCTTC.

This clonotype showed up just a few times. V and J are TRBV29-1 and TRBJ2-1; D remains unclear. The CDR3 has 13 residues. CDR1 SQVTM and CDR2 ANQGSEA come from the germline V gene. Trimming shortened V by 5 bases and J by 10 bases, and 18 bases separated the two germline ends. The CDR3 nucleotides read TGCAGCGTTAGGCCAGATTTACCGAGCGAGCAGTTCTTC. It codes for CSVRPDLPSEQFF.

Ten or more counts support this clonotype. J is TRBJ1-6 and V is TRBV12-3 or TRBV12-4, with TRBD1 matching over 9 bases. The CDR3 has 16 amino acids. Unmatched junction bases numbered 9, after V lost 5 bases and J lost 7 bases. The CDR3 spells CASSPRGQGGNSPLHF. In DNA form, the CDR3 reads TGTGCCAGCAGTCCGAGGGGACAGGGTGGGAATTCACCCCTCCACTTT.

The chain links TRBV5-4 to TRBJ2-3; no definite D call. The CDR3 loop spans 14 amino acids. Trimming took 4 bases from V and 10 from J, leaving 19 bases between them. CDR1 is SGHNT, CDR2 YYREEE, per germline (reference sequence). The CDR3 DNA follows: TGTGCCAGCAGCCCGGACCTTACAATAATGCCGCAGTATTTT. It yields the protein CASSPDLTIMPQYF.

This clonotype was found a few times. J is TRBJ2-7 and V is TRBV7-3; D might be TRBD2 (6 bases). The CDR3 sequence is 13 residues long. The V gene's germline CDR1 is SGHTA and CDR2 FQGTGA. V lost 5 bases and J 3 bases, leaving 11 bases between the germline ends. The CDR3 sequence is CASSVAEGYEQYF. DNA for the CDR3: TGTGCCAGCAGCGTGGCGGAGGGCTACGAGCAGTACTTC.

The rearrangement uses TRBV9 and TRBJ1-2, with D possibly being TRBD1 (6 bases). The CDR3 consists of 16 residues. V lost 2 bases to trimming and J lost 3 bases, with 17 bases between them. From germline, CDR1 is SGDLS and CDR2 YYNGEE. CDR3 in DNA: TGTGCCAGCAGCGTGGGGGGGGCGGGCGCAGACTATGGCTACACCTTC. Its protein product is CASSVGGAGADYGYTF.

Ten or more counts support this clonotype. The J gene is TRBJ2-1, the V gene TRBV20-1; 11 bases are shared with TRBD2. This CDR3 has 17 residues. CDR1 is DFQATT and CDR2 is SNEGSKA in the germline V gene (reference sequence). V gave up 0 bases and J gave up 9 bases; unmatched junction bases: 13. The CDR3 coding sequence is TGCAGTGCTAGAGACTACACTAGCGGGAGTAGAGGAGGTGAGCAGTTCTTC. This sequence encodes CSARDYTSGSRGGEQFF.

V is TRBV12-3 or TRBV12-4 and J is TRBJ2-3; tentatively, D is TRBD2 (5 bases). This CDR3 has 15 residues. V shed 7 bases and J shed 4 bases, with 18 bases lying between them. DNA for the CDR3: TGTGCCAGCACCCTGAGCGGCAGGCCCCCAGATACGCAGTATTTT. Translating gives CASTLSGRPPDTQYF.

This clonotype has only a few counts. The rearrangement links TRBV6-4 to TRBJ1-1; no reliable D call. Trimming took off 4 bases at V and 1 base at J, with 7 bases between the two ends. CDR3 length: 13 amino acids. CDR1 is MRHNA and CDR2 is SNTAGT in the germline V gene. The CDR3 DNA reads TGTGCCAGCAGTGTCCGGGAGAACACTGAAGCTTTCTTT. Its protein product is CASSVRENTEAFF.

This clonotype was seen many times. V is TRBV11-2 and J is TRBJ2-3, with 10 bases that match TRBD2. The V gene end was trimmed by 6 bases and the J gene end by 4 bases; junction bases not matched to a gene: 4. Germline V gives CDR1 SGHAT, CDR2 FQNNGV. CDR3 length: 14 amino acids. The CDR3 loop reads CASSLGTSADTQYF. The CDR3 bases are TGTGCCAGCAGTCTAGGGACTAGCGCAGATACGCAGTATTTT. Drawing the rest from reference TRBV11-2 and TRBJ2-3, the complete variable domain is EAGVAQSPRYKIIEKRQSVAFWCNPISGHATLYWYQQILGQGPKLLIQFQNNGVVDDSQLPKDRFSAERLKGVDSTLKIQPAKLEDSAVYLCASSLGTSADTQYFGPGTRLTVL.

There are many counts of this clonotype. The gene calls are TRBV20-1 and TRBJ2-5, with 7 nucleotides matching TRBD2. The length of the CDR3 is 13 residues. Germline-derived CDR1 and CDR2 are DFQATT and SNEGSKA (reference sequence). The V gene end was trimmed by 3 bases and the J gene end by 4 bases; junction bases not matched to a gene: 5. CDR3 in DNA: TGCAGTGCTAGGGGGTTAGCGGGAGAGACCCAGTACTTC. This gives the protein CSARGLAGETQYF.

The genes are TRBV5-6 and TRBJ2-3, with TRBD1 identical over 7 bases. Losses at the gene ends were 7 bases for V and 2 bases for J; bases not matched to a gene: 4. The CDR3 is 13 amino acids. Germline assignment: CDR1 SGHDT and CDR2 YYEEEE. The CDR3 bases are TGTGCCAGCGACAGGGCCGACACAGATACGCAGTATTTT. Encoded protein: CASDRADTDTQYF. Full variable domain (missing parts from reference TRBV5-6 and TRBJ2-3): DAGVTQSPTHLIKTRGQQVTLRCSPKSGHDTVSWYQQALGQGPQFIFQYYEEEERQRGNFPDRFSGHQFPNYSSELNVNALLLGDSALYLCASDRADTDTQYFGPGTRLTVL.